This record concerns one T cell receptor (beta chain) sequence. Its antigen is unknown. Nothing much larger sits one base from this clone, and base qualities are not available. Compared with germline, V lacks 2 bases and J lacks 9 bases; bases without a gene match: 7. The CDR3 runs 15 residues from the cysteine to the phenylalanine. Only CDR3 DNA is held: 45 bases, read in frame from base 1. According to the germline V gene (reference sequence), CDR1 reads SEHNR and CDR2 reads FQNEAQ. The sample comes from a study of CD8 T cells in ankylosing spondylitis (dated by TCRdb to about 2017). Some background on the complete study: The study set out to find disease-linked TCR variants by profiling T cell receptor beta repertoires in ankylosing spondylitis patients and healthy donors. Peripheral blood samples were taken, and synovial fluid was additionally collected from ankylosing spondylitis patients. The whole study cohort included over 85 healthy donors and under 30 ankylosing spondylitis patients.

The instrument was an Illumina HiSeq 2500. Quantitative 5'-RACE with molecular barcodes was the method used to prepare the TCR beta libraries. The paper's data handling went like this. A new computational method, built on a probabilistic model of VDJ rearrangement, was used to identify disease-linked TCR variants. TCRdb took the public reads, trimmed them with fastp at Q25, ran MiXCR for clone calling and kept in-frame beta chains. Duplicate CDR3 protein sequences are folded into a single record with the most common DNA and genes. TCRdb's processing, not the authors', yielded these V and J calls. In this sample the table shows approximately 200,000 distinct CDR3 sequences, 9.5% to 15% of which occur a single time. Approximately 15% of the sample rests with the top ten. Broad study findings and their caveats: A TCR beta motif made up of several highly homologous amino acid variants appeared to be characteristic of blood from ankylosing spondylitis patients. Some of the motif variants had been reported before in the synovial fluid and blood of reactive arthritis patients, a finding that suggests common disease-initiation mechanisms. The disease-linked clones were reported as significantly enriched in matched synovial fluid samples from ankylosing spondylitis patients. A CD8+ phenotype was shown by the disease-linked clones, which were found at relatively low frequencies in peripheral blood.

The rearrangement joined TRBV7-9 to TRBJ2-1; 10 bases in between match TRBD2. The sequenced sample was blood, either unsorted or a sorted T cell fraction (not recorded which). The clonotype comes from a male donor with ankylosing spondylitis or in good health (not recorded which). The nucleotide sequence is given as TGTGCCAGCAGCTTACTAGCGGGAGTGGACGGTGAGCAGTTCTTC. This gives the protein CASSLLAGVDGEQFF.